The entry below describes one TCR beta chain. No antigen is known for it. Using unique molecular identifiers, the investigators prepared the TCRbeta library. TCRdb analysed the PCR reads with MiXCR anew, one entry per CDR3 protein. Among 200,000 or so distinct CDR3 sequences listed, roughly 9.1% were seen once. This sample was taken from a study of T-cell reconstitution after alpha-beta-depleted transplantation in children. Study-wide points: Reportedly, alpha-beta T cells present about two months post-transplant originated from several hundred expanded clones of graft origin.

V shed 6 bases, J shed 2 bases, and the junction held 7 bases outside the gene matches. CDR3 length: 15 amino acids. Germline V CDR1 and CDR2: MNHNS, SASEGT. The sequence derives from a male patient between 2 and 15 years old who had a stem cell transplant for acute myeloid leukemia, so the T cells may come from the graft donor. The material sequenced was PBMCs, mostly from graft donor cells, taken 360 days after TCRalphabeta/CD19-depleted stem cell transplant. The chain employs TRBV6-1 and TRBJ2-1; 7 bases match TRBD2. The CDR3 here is CASRPREVAYNEQFF. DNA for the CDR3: TGTGCCAGCAGGCCACGGGAGGTTGCCTACAATGAGCAGTTCTTC.